These T cell receptor beta chains were read from a single sample in a study of quantifying T cell responses using KT2 cells. TCRdb passed the UMI-ligation and nested PCR reads through MiXCR, listing each CDR3 protein once. The table shows approximately 57,000 distinct CDR3 sequences, with approximately 13% occurring only once. Sequenced: PBMCs spiked with cells of the T cell clone KT2. Receptors were obtained from a human donor. Each CDR3 is given with its conserved first and last residue. D genes are given only for firm matches. Clone sizes are given selectively: once, few, many, or a class where the clone is expanded.

TRBJ1-6	NA	TRBD1	TRBV18	TGTGCCAGCTCCGGCATGACAGGGACCTATAATTCACCCCTCCACTTT	CASSGMTGTYNSPLHF
TRBJ1-4	NA	NA	TRBV18	TGTGCCAGCTCATGGGCAATTGGATCCCGAACTAATGAAAAACTGTTTTTT	CASSWAIGSRTNEKLFF
TRBJ2-5	few	TRBD2	TRBV2	TGTGCCAGCAGTGGACTAGCGGGAGGATTGTACCAAGAGACCCAGTACTTC	CASSGLAGGLYQETQYF
TRBJ2-2	few	NA	TRBV2	TGTGCCAGCAGTGAAGTACGAGGCACCGGGGAGCTGTTTTTT	CASSEVRGTGELFF
TRBJ2-5	NA	TRBD2	TRBV2	TGTGCCAGCAGTGAATCGGTCGGGCTAGCGGGGGAGTACCAAGAGACCCAGTACTTC	CASSESVGLAGEYQETQYF
TRBJ1-2	NA	TRBD1	TRBV3-1	TGTGCCAGCAGCCAAGTATACGGGACAGGGGCGTTTAACTATGGCTACACCTTC	CASSQVYGTGAFNYGYTF
TRBJ2-1	NA	NA	TRBV11-2	TGTGCCAGCAGCTTAGACGGGCCCCGGTATTATGAGCAGTTCTTC	CASSLDGPRYYEQFF
TRBJ2-5	NA	NA	TRBV28	TGTGCCAGCAGTTGGGCGGGAGAGACCCAGTACTTC	CASSWAGETQYF
TRBJ2-5	NA	TRBD2	TRBV6-2/TRBV6-3	TGTGCCAGCAGTTACCGACTAGCGGGGGGAGAGACCCAGTACTTC	CASSYRLAGGETQYF
TRBJ1-5	many	TRBD1	TRBV10-2	TGCGCCAGCAACCAGGGGGGTTTCCGGCAGCCCCAGCATTTT	CASNQGGFRQPQHF
TRBJ2-7	few	NA	TRBV5-1	TGCGCCAGCAGCTTTTCCGGGACCAACGAGCAGTACTTC	CASSFSGTNEQYF
TRBJ2-5	few	TRBD1	TRBV5-6	TGTGCCAGCAGCCGAGCTGGACAGGGGGTAGAGACCCAGTACTTC	CASSRAGQGVETQYF
TRBJ2-1	many	NA	TRBV11-2	TGTGCCAGCAGCTTAGTAAGGGGCTATGAGCAGTTCTTC	CASSLVRGYEQFF
TRBJ2-5	few	NA	TRBV3-1	TGTGCCAGCAGCCAAGAACGCCGCACGGGGAGGCAGACCCAGTACTTC	CASSQERRTGRQTQYF
TRBJ1-5	few	NA	TRBV28	TGTGCCAGCAGAACTGACACACCGAAAGGTCAGCCCCAGCATTTT	CASRTDTPKGQPQHF
TRBJ2-5	few	TRBD2	TRBV5-1	TGCGCCAGCAGCGGTTGGACTAGCGGAGGGGTCCAAGAGACCCAGTACTTC	CASSGWTSGGVQETQYF
TRBJ2-1	many	TRBD2	TRBV11-2	TGTGCCAGCAGCAAGGAAGGACTAGCGGCCTTCATCGATGAGCAGTTCTTC	CASSKEGLAAFIDEQFF
TRBJ2-1	NA	TRBD2	TRBV11-3	TGTGCCAGCAGCCCTTTCCCCCTCACTAGCGGGAGGGGTGGTGAGCAGTTCTTC	CASSPFPLTSGRGGEQFF
TRBJ1-2	NA	NA	TRBV20-1	TGCAGTGCTAGGGGCAAGGACGACACCTTC	CSARGKDDTF
TRBJ2-1	few	NA	TRBV4-3	TGCGCCAGCAGCCAGGGACAAGGGGTCTTAGGGGAGCAGTTCTTC	CASSQGQGVLGEQFF
TRBJ1-1	NA	NA	TRBV7-2	TGTGCCAGCGCCAAAACGGTTCTAAAGCGGACAGTGGCTTTCTTT	CASAKTVLKRTVAFF
TRBJ1-1	many	NA	TRBV20-1	TGCAGTGCTAGGGTAGATGCACTGAACACTGAAGCTTTCTTT	CSARVDALNTEAFF
TRBJ2-7	few	TRBD2	TRBV12-5	TGTGCTAGTGGTTTGGCCCGCGGGCTAGCGGTCTCCTACGAGCAGTACTTC	CASGLARGLAVSYEQYF
TRBJ1-6	many	NA	TRBV6-5	TGTGCCAGCAGTAACCCTAATTCACCCCTCCACTTT	CASSNPNSPLHF
TRBJ2-2	NA	TRBD1	TRBV7-2	TGTGCCAGCAGACAGGACAGGGGGGTAACCGGGGAGCTGTTTTTT	CASRQDRGVTGELFF
TRBJ1-1	few	NA	TRBV4-1	TGCGCCAGCAGCCAAGATCCAGGGCAGTACACTGAAGCTTTCTTT	CASSQDPGQYTEAFF
TRBJ1-1	NA	NA	TRBV4-1	TGCGCCAGCAGCCAATTCACAGGGCGGAACACTGAAGCTTTCTTT	CASSQFTGRNTEAFF
TRBJ2-2	NA	TRBD1	TRBV20-1	TGCAGTGCTACTGTCCCGGGACAGGTGGGGGCCGGGGAGCTGTTTTTT	CSATVPGQVGAGELFF
TRBJ2-3	NA	NA	TRBV20-1	TGCAGTGCATCTGGGCCCCCAATCACAGATACGCAGTATTTT	CSASGPPITDTQYF
TRBJ2-1	many	NA	TRBV24-1	TGTGCCACCTCCATCTATGGGGCCCAGTTCTTC	CATSIYGAQFF
TRBJ1-5	many	NA	TRBV2	TGTGCCAGCAGTGGGAGTCGGCAGCCCCAGCATTTT	CASSGSRQPQHF
TRBJ2-6	many	TRBD2	TRBV2	TGTGCCAGCAGTGATAAGACGGGGCTAGCGGGTTACGGGGCCAACGTCCTGACTTTC	CASSDKTGLAGYGANVLTF
TRBJ2-2	few	NA	TRBV21-1	TGTGCCAGCAACCCGAATTCAGGGGGCGCAGAGAATCTGAACACCGGGGAGCTGTTTTTT	CASNPNSGGAENLNTGELFF
TRBJ2-7	NA	TRBD2	TRBV7-2	TGTGCCAGCAGCTCCCGCGGGACTAGCGGCTACGAGCAGTACTTC	CASSSRGTSGYEQYF
TRBJ1-1	NA	NA	TRBV15	TGTGCCACCAGCAGTAATACGGTCGAGGCTTTCTTT	CATSSNTVEAFF